This T cell receptor beta chain is drawn from a study of T cells after yellow fever vaccination. Whole-study context: Researchers used SMART-Seq v4 Ultra Low Input to prepare fractions that had low cell numbers. Study-level points and caveats: Most primary-vaccination clones recurred post-booster (about 96% CD4, about 87% CD8). The appearance of a small share of clonotypes in both CD4 and CD8 compartments was observed.

The CDR3 sequence is 15 residues long. Germline CDR1 reads SGHTA; CDR2 reads FQGNSA. V lost 3 bases and J lost 2, with 8 bases in between. This clonotype was recorded at least ten times. Its antigen is currently unknown. 5'RACE template switching added a universal primer site and UMIs to TCR cDNA. One entry per CDR3 protein, called by TCRdb with MiXCR from the 5' RACE reads. This table holds 250,000 to 350,000 distinct CDR3 sequences, roughly 6.8% found once. This sequence was found in a man younger than 35 who received the YFV17D yellow fever vaccine. The J gene is TRBJ2-6, the V gene TRBV7-2; no definite D call. The specimen was PBMCs, collected roughly 45 days after the first yellow fever vaccination. The CDR3 is CASSLAAAGANVLTF. The DNA of the CDR3 is TGTGCCAGCAGCTTGGCGGCAGCTGGGGCCAACGTCCTGACTTTC.